This T cell receptor (beta chain) appears in the sequencing data of a study of cytotoxic CD8 clonotypes in ibrutinib-treated CLL. CDR3 length: 15 amino acids. Germline assignment: CDR1 MGHRA and CDR2 YSYEKL. The V gene end was trimmed by 3 bases and the J gene end by 3 bases; junction bases not matched to a gene: 7. This clone appeared a few times. Assay: immunoSEQ multiplex PCR; the TCRdb copy retains only in-frame clones and omits some. Of approximately 100,000 clones in the sample, around 73% were seen once. This clonotype was obtained from a human donor with chronic lymphocytic leukemia. The starting material was PBMCs, obtained after 12 months of ibrutinib treatment. This chain connects TRBV4-1 to TRBJ1-1, with 7 nucleotides matching TRBD1. CDR3 in DNA: TGCGCCAGCAGCCAGACCGGGACAGAGGACACTGAAGCTTTCTTT. It encodes CASSQTGTEDTEAFF.